This TCR beta chain was identified in a study of blood T cell repertoires in COVID-19. Sequencing was performed with immunoSEQ multiplex PCR; in TCRdb, only in-frame clones are kept and a portion is missing. Found here are under 150,000 clones, less than 90% of them singletons; the top ten hold around 2.3%. Participants' reported clinical history set cohort assignment. The CDR3 extends over 14 amino acids. Per the germline V gene, CDR1 is SGHTA and CDR2 is FQGTGA. The trim removed 5 bases at V and 9 bases at J, leaving 11 bases unmatched. V usage is TRBV7-3 and J usage is TRBJ2-3; 7 positions agree with TRBD1. This TCR came from a woman aged 50 to 60 who had recovered from COVID-19. Sequences were obtained from PBMCs or T cells enriched from blood (not recorded which). In DNA, the CDR3 is TGTGCCAGCAGCCCCGGACAGGACGAAGCCACGCAGTATTTT. Translation: CASSPGQDEATQYF.